The T cell receptor beta chain described here comes from a study of T cell repertoires in cytomegalovirus infection. With 6 bases clipped from V and 4 bases from J, the junction kept 7 bases outside the gene matches. CDR1 is DFQATT, CDR2 SNEGSKA, per germline (reference sequence). The CDR3 runs to 14 residues. TCRdb re-called the reads through MiXCR, storing one row per CDR3 protein. In the table there are roughly 140,000 distinct CDR3 sequences, around a quarter of which are singletons. The sample comprised PBMCs. The V gene is TRBV20-1, the J gene TRBJ2-2; 8 nucleotides match TRBD2. The sequence derives from a human donor in good health (CMV status not recorded). Some clones in this sample may be carry-over from other donors' samples. CDR3 region: CSAPSSGLTGELFF. The CDR3 DNA reads as TGCAGTGCCCCATCTAGCGGGCTCACCGGGGAGCTGTTTTTT.